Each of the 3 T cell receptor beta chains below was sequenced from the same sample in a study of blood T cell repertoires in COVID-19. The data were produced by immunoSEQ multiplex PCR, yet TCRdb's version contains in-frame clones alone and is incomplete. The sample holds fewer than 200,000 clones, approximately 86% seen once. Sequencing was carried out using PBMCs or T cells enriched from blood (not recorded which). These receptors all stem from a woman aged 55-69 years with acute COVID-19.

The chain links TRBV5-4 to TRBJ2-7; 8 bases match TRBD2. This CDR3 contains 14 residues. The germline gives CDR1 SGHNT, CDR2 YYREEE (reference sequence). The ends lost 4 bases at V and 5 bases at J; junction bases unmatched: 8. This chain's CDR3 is CASSVPRGGNEQYF. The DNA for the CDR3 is TGTGCCAGCAGCGTCCCCCGGGGGGGAAACGAGCAGTACTTC.

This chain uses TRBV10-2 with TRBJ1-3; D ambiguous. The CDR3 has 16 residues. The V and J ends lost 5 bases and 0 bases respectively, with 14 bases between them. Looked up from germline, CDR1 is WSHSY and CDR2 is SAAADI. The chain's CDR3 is CASSLNRELSGNTIYF. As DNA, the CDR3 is TGCGCCAGCAGTTTAAATAGGGAGCTCTCTGGAAACACCATATATTTT.

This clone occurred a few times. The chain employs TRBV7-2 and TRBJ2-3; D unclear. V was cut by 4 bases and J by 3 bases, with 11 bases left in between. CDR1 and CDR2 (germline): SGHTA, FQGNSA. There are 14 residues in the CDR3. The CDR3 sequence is CASSSLTVTDTQYF. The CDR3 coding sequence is TGTGCCAGCAGCTCCCTGACTGTTACAGATACGCAGTATTTT.